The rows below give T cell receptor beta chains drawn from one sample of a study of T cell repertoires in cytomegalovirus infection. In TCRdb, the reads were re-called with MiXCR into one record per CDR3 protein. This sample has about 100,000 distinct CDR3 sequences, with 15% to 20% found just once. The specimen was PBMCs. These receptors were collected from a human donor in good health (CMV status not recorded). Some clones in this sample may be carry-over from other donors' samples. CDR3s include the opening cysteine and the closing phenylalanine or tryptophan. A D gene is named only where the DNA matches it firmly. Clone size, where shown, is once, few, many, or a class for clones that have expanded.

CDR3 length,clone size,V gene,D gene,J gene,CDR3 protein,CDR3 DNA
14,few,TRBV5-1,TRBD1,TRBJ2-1,CASSLEGQYNEQFF,TGCGCCAGCAGCTTGGAGGGACAGTACAATGAGCAGTTCTTC
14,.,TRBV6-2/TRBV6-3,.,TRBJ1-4,CASRSTDSPEKLFF,TGTGCCAGCAGATCGACAGACTCTCCTGAAAAACTGTTTTTT
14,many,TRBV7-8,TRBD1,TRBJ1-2,CASSFFGTVKGYTF,TGTGCCAGCAGCTTCTTCGGGACAGTGAAAGGCTACACCTTC
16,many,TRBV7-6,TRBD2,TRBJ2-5,CASSLGTSGDVETQYF,TGTGCCAGCAGCTTAGGGACTAGCGGGGACGTAGAGACCCAGTACTTC
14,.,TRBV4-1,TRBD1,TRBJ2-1,CASSQPIQGNEQFF,TGCGCCAGCAGCCAGCCAATACAGGGGAATGAGCAGTTCTTC
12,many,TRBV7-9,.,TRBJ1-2,CASSPDSYGYTF,TGTGCCAGCAGCCCGGACAGTTATGGCTACACCTTC
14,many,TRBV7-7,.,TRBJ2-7,CASSLLTAHYEQYF,TGTGCTAGCAGCTTGTTAACTGCTCACTACGAGCAGTACTTC
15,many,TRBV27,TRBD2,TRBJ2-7,CASRTSGTTWYEQYF,TGTGCCAGCAGAACCTCCGGGACTACCTGGTACGAGCAGTACTTC
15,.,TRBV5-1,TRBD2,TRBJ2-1,CASRGSGASYNEQFF,TGCGCCAGCAGAGGTAGCGGGGCATCCTACAATGAGCAGTTCTTC
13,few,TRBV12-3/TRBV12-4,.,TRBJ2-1,CASSSTTGDEQFF,TGTGCCAGCAGCTCCACCACGGGCGATGAGCAGTTCTTC
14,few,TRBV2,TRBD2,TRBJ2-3,CASPLEREADTQYF,TGTGCCAGCCCTCTCGAGCGGGAGGCAGATACGCAGTATTTT
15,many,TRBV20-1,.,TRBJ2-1,CSATLARGSYNEQFF,TGCAGTGCGACCTTAGCCCGGGGATCCTACAATGAGCAGTTCTTC
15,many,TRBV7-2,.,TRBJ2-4,CASSLARGAVNIQYF,TGTGCCAGCAGCTTAGCGAGGGGGGCCGTGAACATTCAGTACTTC
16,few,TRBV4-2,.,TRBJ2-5,CASSKGATTGQETQYF,TGTGCCAGCAGCAAAGGGGCTACGACGGGGCAAGAGACCCAGTACTTC
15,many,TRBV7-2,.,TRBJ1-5,CASSFLTEGLTPQHF,TGTGCCAGCAGCTTTTTGACGGAGGGGTTGACGCCCCAGCATTTT
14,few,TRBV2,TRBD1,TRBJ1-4,CASRPGQGNEKLFF,TGTGCCAGCAGACCGGGACAGGGGAATGAAAAACTGTTTTTT
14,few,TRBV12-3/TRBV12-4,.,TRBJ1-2,CASTHGGSNYGYTF,TGTGCCAGCACCCACGGGGGAAGTAACTATGGCTACACCTTC
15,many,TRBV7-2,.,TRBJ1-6,CASSPTGGAYSPLHF,TGTGCCAGCAGCCCGACTGGGGGCGCGTATTCACCCCTCCACTTT
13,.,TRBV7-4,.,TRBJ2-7,CASSLVVDGEQYF,TGTGCCAGCAGCTTAGTGGTCGACGGTGAGCAGTACTTC
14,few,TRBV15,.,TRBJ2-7,CATSRARRDGEQYF,TGTGCCACCAGCAGGGCTAGAAGAGACGGCGAGCAGTACTTC
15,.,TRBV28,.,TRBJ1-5,CASSSPGASNQPQHF,TGTGCCAGCAGTTCGCCGGGCGCGAGCAATCAGCCCCAGCATTTT
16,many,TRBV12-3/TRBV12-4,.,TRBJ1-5,CASSLRSSASNQPQHF,TGTGCCAGCAGTCTTAGATCCTCTGCTAGCAATCAGCCCCAGCATTTT
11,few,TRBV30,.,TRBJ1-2,CAWSPRGTWTF,TGTGCCTGGAGCCCCCGTGGGACATGGACCTTC
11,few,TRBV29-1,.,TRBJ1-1,CSVIARAEAFF,TGCAGCGTTATAGCCAGAGCTGAAGCTTTCTTT
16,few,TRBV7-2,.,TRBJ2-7,CASSLGVLVASYEQYF,TGTGCCAGCAGCTTAGGCGTTTTAGTGGCCTCCTACGAGCAGTACTTC
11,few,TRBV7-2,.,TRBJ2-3,CASSSDLTQYF,TGTGCCAGCAGCTCCGACTTAACGCAGTATTTT
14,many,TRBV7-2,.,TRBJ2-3,CASKTAGETDTQYF,TGTGCCAGCAAAACGGCAGGGGAGACAGATACGCAGTATTTT
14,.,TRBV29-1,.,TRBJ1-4,CSALAGATNEKLFF,TGCAGCGCCCTAGCGGGCGCAACTAATGAAAAACTGTTTTTT
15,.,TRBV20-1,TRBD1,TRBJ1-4,CSANDRTGPREKLFF,TGCAGTGCTAATGATCGGACAGGGCCCCGTGAAAAACTGTTTTTT
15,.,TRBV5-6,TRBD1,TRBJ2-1,CASSRRDSPRNEQFF,TGTGCCAGCAGCCGCCGGGACAGCCCTCGAAATGAGCAGTTCTTC
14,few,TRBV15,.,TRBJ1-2,CATSRGQGYYGYTF,TGTGCCACCAGCAGAGGCCAGGGGTACTATGGCTACACCTTC
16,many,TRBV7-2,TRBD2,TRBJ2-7,CASSLAGGLAGHEQYF,TGTGCCAGCAGCTTAGCGGGAGGACTAGCGGGCCACGAGCAGTACTTC
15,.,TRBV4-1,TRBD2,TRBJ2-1,CASMGGNSYYNEQFF,TGCGCCAGCATGGGAGGGAACAGCTATTACAATGAGCAGTTCTTC
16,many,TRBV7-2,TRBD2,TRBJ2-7,CASSLDSSGATYEQYF,TGTGCCAGCAGCTTAGATTCCAGCGGGGCCACCTACGAGCAGTACTTC
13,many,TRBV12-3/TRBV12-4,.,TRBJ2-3,CASTGHSTDTQYF,TGTGCCAGCACCGGACATAGCACAGATACGCAGTATTTT
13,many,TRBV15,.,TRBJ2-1,CATSPSRDSPPFF,TGTGCCACCAGCCCCTCGCGGGACTCGCCTCCGTTCTTC
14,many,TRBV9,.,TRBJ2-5,CASSVGTAGETQYF,TGTGCCAGCAGCGTTGGGACCGCGGGAGAGACCCAGTACTTC
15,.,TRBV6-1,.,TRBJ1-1,CASSYGGGADTEAFF,TGTGCCAGCAGTTATGGGGGAGGGGCGGACACTGAAGCTTTCTTT
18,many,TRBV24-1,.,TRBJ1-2,CATSDPPGGELNGYGYTF,TGTGCCACCAGTGACCCTCCGGGGGGCGAATTGAATGGGTATGGCTACACCTTC
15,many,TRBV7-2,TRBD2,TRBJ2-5,CASSLASGGQETQYF,TGTGCCAGCAGCTTAGCTAGCGGGGGCCAAGAGACCCAGTACTTC
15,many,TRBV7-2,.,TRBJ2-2,CASTRGGSSTGELFF,TGTGCCAGCACCAGGGGGGGGTCAAGTACCGGGGAGCTGTTTTTT
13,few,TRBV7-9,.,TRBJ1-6,CASSLGANSPLHF,TGTGCCAGCAGCTTAGGAGCGAATTCACCCCTCCACTTT
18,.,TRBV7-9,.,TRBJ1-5,CASSFTFGRPSYYQPQHF,TGTGCCAGCAGCTTTACGTTCGGGCGGCCCTCTTATTATCAGCCCCAGCATTTT
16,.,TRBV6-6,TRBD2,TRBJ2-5,CASSYASGGAAETQYF,TGTGCCAGCAGTTACGCAAGCGGGGGGGCAGCAGAGACCCAGTACTTC
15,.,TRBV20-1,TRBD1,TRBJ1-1,CSATMTGGLNTEAFF,TGCAGTGCGACAATGACAGGGGGCTTGAACACTGAAGCTTTCTTT
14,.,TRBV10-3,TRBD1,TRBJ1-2,CAISAGGRDSGYTF,TGTGCCATCAGCGCCGGGGGTCGGGACAGTGGCTACACCTTC
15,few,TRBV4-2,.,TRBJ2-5,CASSERRQGYETQYF,TGTGCCAGCAGCGAAAGGAGACAAGGGTACGAGACCCAGTACTTC
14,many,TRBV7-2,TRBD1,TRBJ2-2,CASHLDRAVGELFF,TGTGCCAGCCACCTAGACAGGGCTGTCGGGGAGCTGTTTTTT
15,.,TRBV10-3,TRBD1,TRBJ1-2,CAISESKRGQDGYTF,TGTGCCATCAGTGAGTCGAAGAGGGGGCAAGATGGCTACACCTTC
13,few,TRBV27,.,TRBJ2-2,CASRTGNTGELFF,TGTGCCAGCAGGACAGGGAACACCGGGGAGCTGTTTTTT
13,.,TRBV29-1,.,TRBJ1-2,CSVALGGRGGYTF,TGCAGCGTTGCCCTTGGGGGTCGAGGGGGCTACACCTTC
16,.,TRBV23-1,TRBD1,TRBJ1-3,CASSQSGTGTGNTRYF,TGCGCCAGCAGTCAATCGGGGACAGGGACGGGAAACACCAGATATTTT
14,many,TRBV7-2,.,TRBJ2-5,CASSLPGLRETQYF,TGTGCCAGCAGCCTACCGGGCCTAAGAGAGACCCAGTACTTC
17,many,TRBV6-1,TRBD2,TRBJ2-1,CASIWTSGGPSYNEQFF,TGTGCCAGCATCTGGACTAGCGGGGGGCCTTCCTACAATGAGCAGTTCTTC